These 32 T cell receptor beta chains were all obtained from the same sample, sequenced in a study of blood T cell repertoires in COVID-19. The assay was immunoSEQ multiplex PCR, and TCRdb's table has in-frame clones only and misses some. In the table there are over 200,000 clones, about 85% of which are singletons. The sample taken for sequencing was PBMCs or T cells enriched from blood (not recorded which). The origin of the receptors is a man aged 35 to 55 who had recovered from COVID-19.

The chain employs TRBV6-4 and TRBJ1-5, with D possibly TRBD1 on 5 matching bases. The CDR3 runs to 15 residues. The germline V and J ends were trimmed by 7 bases and 3 bases, with 16 bases remaining between them. CDR1 and CDR2 (germline): MRHNA, SNTAGT. The CDR3: CASNSQGQANQPQHF. The CDR3 DNA is TGTGCCAGCAATTCCCAGGGTCAGGCCAATCAGCCCCAGCATTTT.

The chain is built from TRBV9 and TRBJ2-1, with unresolved D. Trimming stripped 0 bases from V and 6 bases from J, with 10 bases between. Germline V gene sequence: CDR1 SGDLS, CDR2 YYNGEE. The CDR3 is 14 residues long. CDR3 region: CASSVGPSGNEQFF. The DNA for the CDR3 is TGTGCCAGCAGCGTAGGGCCCTCGGGCAATGAGCAGTTCTTC.

This chain connects TRBV10-3 to TRBJ1-4; maybe TRBD1 (5 bases). The CDR3 contains 13 residues. Germline CDR1 ENHRY, CDR2 SYGVKD. Trimming removed 8 bases at V and 8 bases at J, with 15 bases between. The DNA for the CDR3 is TGTGCCATCTCAGGGAACGCGGAAGAAAAACTGTTTTTT. This gives the protein CAISGNAEEKLFF.

The chain uses TRBV5-1 and TRBJ1-3; no firm D call. In germline, CDR1 is SGHRS, CDR2 YFSETQ. The CDR3 consists of 13 residues. V lost 0 bases and J 4 bases, leaving 5 bases between the germline ends. The DNA for the CDR3 is TGCGCCAGCAGCTTGGACAACGGAAACACCATATATTTT. Its protein is CASSLDNGNTIYF.

The chain has TRBV6-5 and TRBJ2-5; a weak D match, TRBD1 (6 bases). The V gene lost 4 bases and the J gene lost 5 bases, with 20 bases spanning the gap. The CDR3 extends over 16 amino acids. CDR1 and CDR2 (germline): MNHEY, SVGAGI. The chain's CDR3 is CASSSANRVGSETQYF. The CDR3 DNA follows: TGTGCCAGCAGTTCCGCGAACAGGGTTGGTAGTGAGACCCAGTACTTC.

The rearrangement uses TRBV27 and TRBJ2-1, with D tentatively TRBD2 (6 bases). With 0 bases removed from V and 4 bases from J, the gap between germline ends came to 10 bases. Germline lookup yields CDR1 MNHEY and CDR2 SMNVEV (reference sequence). The CDR3 loop spans 15 amino acids. DNA of the CDR3: TGTGCCAGCAGTTTATCGGCTAGCGAGTACAATGAGCAGTTCTTC. The encoded protein is CASSLSASEYNEQFF.

The chain recombines TRBV18 with TRBJ2-7; D unresolved. The CDR3 covers 14 residues. Germline values: CDR1 KGHSH, CDR2 LQKENI. With 4 bases removed from V and 2 bases from J, the gap between germline ends came to 12 bases. CDR3 sequence (DNA): TGTGCCAGCTCACTGCAGTCCCTTGCCTACGAGCAGTACTTC. Its protein is CASSLQSLAYEQYF. The entire variable domain, with the rest obtained from reference TRBV18 and TRBJ2-7, is as follows: NAGVMQNPRHLVRRRGQEARLRCSPMKGHSHVYWYRQLPEEGLKFMVYLQKENIIDESGMPKERFSAEFPKEGPSILRIQQVVRGDSAAYFCASSLQSLAYEQYFGPGTRLTVT.

The gene calls are TRBV29-1 and TRBJ1-2; 7 bases agree with TRBD1. Per germline, CDR1 SQVTM and CDR2 ANQGSEA. J was trimmed by 5 bases and V by 5 bases; bases with no gene match: 14. The CDR3 is made up of 15 amino acids. This CDR3 reads CSVLGDSSILYGYTF. As DNA, the CDR3 is TGCAGCGTTTTGGGGGACAGCTCGATCCTTTATGGCTACACCTTC.

The CDR3 bases are TGTGCCAGCGCCGGACTAGCGGGATTTAATGAGCAGTTCTTC. Its protein product is CASAGLAGFNEQFF. The gene calls are TRBV7-6 and TRBJ2-1; TRBD2 matches at 12 bases. The CDR3 is 14 residues long. V was clipped by 8 bases and J by 7 bases; unmatched bases: 6. Germline lookup yields CDR1 SGHVS and CDR2 FNYEAQ.

The CDR3, as DNA: TGTGCCAGTAGTATCTCTGGCTTGAATTCACCCCTCCACTTT. Protein product: CASSISGLNSPLHF. This chain connects TRBV19 to TRBJ1-6, with D unresolved. V was shortened by 3 bases and J by 7 bases, with 10 bases between the two germline ends. This CDR3 spans 14 amino acids. Per the germline V gene, CDR1 is LNHDA and CDR2 is SQIVND (reference sequence).

This clone was found once. The genes are TRBV6-1 and TRBJ1-4; perhaps TRBD1 as D (6 bases). The CDR3 sequence is 15 residues long. Germline values: CDR1 MNHNS, CDR2 SASEGT. Trimming pared 3 bases from V and 4 bases from J, leaving 12 bases between. This chain's CDR3 is CASSDGRQVNEKLFF. The CDR3 nucleotides are TGTGCCAGCAGTGATGGGCGACAGGTTAATGAAAAACTGTTTTTT.

J is TRBJ1-4 and V is TRBV30, with D perhaps matching TRBD1 (5 bases). The CDR3 extends over 17 amino acids. V dropped 0 bases and J dropped 0 bases, with 14 bases sitting between them. CDR1 is GTSNPN and CDR2 is SVGIG in the germline V gene (reference sequence). The CDR3 protein is CAWSVGTTASTNEKLFF. In DNA form, the CDR3 reads TGTGCCTGGAGTGTAGGCACGACAGCCTCAACTAATGAAAAACTGTTTTTT. The full variable domain, with the rest looked up from reference TRBV30 and TRBJ1-4, is SQTIHQWPATLVQPVGSPLSLECTVEGTSNPNLYWYRQAAGRGLQLLFYSVGIGQISSEVPQNLSASRPQDRQFILSSKKLLLSDSGFYLCAWSVGTTASTNEKLFFGSGTQLSVL.

Concerning this clone: Its ends do not fully match the called genes, so a read error is possible. Here the CDR3 reads CASSPFGKGTDTQYF. The CDR3 bases are TGTGCTAGCAGCCCTTTCGGGAAGGGCACAGATACGCAGTATTTT. The chain links TRBV7-7 to TRBJ2-3; TRBD2 might be the D (5 bases). The CDR3 consists of 15 residues. Looked up from germline, CDR1 is SSHAT and CDR2 is FNYEAQ (reference sequence).

This chain links TRBV5-1 with TRBJ1-1; possibly TRBD1 for D (6 bases). V lost 0 bases and J 5 bases, leaving 14 bases between the germline ends. This CDR3 has 15 residues. Germline V gives CDR1 SGHRS, CDR2 YFSETQ. The CDR3 sequence: CASSLVLGADTEAFF. The CDR3 coding sequence is TGCGCCAGCAGCTTGGTCCTGGGGGCGGATACTGAAGCTTTCTTT.

V gene TRBV30 combines with J gene TRBJ2-3; D is ambiguous. CDR1 GTSNPN and CDR2 SVGIG come from the germline V gene (reference sequence). This CDR3 is built from 14 residues. Deletions cut 1 base from V and 0 bases from J, with 8 bases between. CDR3 in amino acids: CAWSEAASTDTQYF. CDR3 sequence (DNA): TGTGCCTGGAGTGAGGCGGCTAGCACAGATACGCAGTATTTT.

V usage is TRBV9 and J usage is TRBJ1-3; no clear D gene. The CDR3 runs 13 residues. The germline gives CDR1 SGDLS, CDR2 YYNGEE. The V gene lost 9 bases and the J gene lost 2 bases, with 12 bases spanning the gap. DNA for the CDR3: TGTGCCAACCACCACCGGGCTGGAAACACCATATATTTT. Amino acid sequence: CANHHRAGNTIYF.

V is TRBV9 and J is TRBJ2-1; D is unresolved. CDR3 length: 15 amino acids. V lost 0 bases to trimming and J lost 5 bases, with 12 bases between them. CDR1 is SGDLS and CDR2 is YYNGEE in the germline V gene. This CDR3 reads CASSVVSGSHNEQFF. The CDR3 DNA is TGTGCCAGCAGCGTAGTGTCGGGTAGCCACAATGAGCAGTTCTTC.

This chain connects TRBV24-1 to TRBJ2-1; the D gene is possibly TRBD1 (5 bases). V was trimmed by 7 bases and J by 6 bases, leaving 21 bases between them. The V gene's germline CDR1 is KGHDR and CDR2 SFDVKD. The CDR3 totals 16 residues. The CDR3 sequence: CATSPTRSRVSNEQFF. CDR3 in DNA: TGTGCCACCAGCCCGACTCGCAGCAGGGTGAGCAATGAGCAGTTCTTC.

CDR3 nucleotides: TGCGCCAGCAGTGACGGGGATACGCAGTATTTT. It encodes CASSDGDTQYF. The chain carries TRBV10-2 and TRBJ2-3; D is ambiguous. Germline V CDR1 and CDR2: WSHSY, SAAADI. V lost 3 bases, J lost 6 bases, and 4 bases lay in between. The length of the CDR3 is 11 residues.

The chain carries TRBV5-4 and TRBJ1-2; perhaps TRBD1 as D (6 bases). Between the trimmed V and J ends, which lost 0 bases and 3 bases, there was a span of 9 bases. Germline V gives CDR1 SGHNT, CDR2 YYREEE (reference sequence). This CDR3 is 14 amino acids long. The CDR3 nucleotides are TGTGCCAGCAGCTTGGGGGCAGGGGACTATGGCTACACCTTC. Protein: CASSLGAGDYGYTF.

The V call is TRBV9, the J call TRBJ2-3, with a weak D call TRBD1 (6 bases). The CDR3 length is 16 residues. Germline values: CDR1 SGDLS, CDR2 YYNGEE. The V end was cut by 0 bases, the J end by 1 base, with 12 bases between. As DNA, the CDR3 is TGTGCCAGCAGCGTAGAGTTACAGGGAGGCACAGATACGCAGTATTTT. Its translation is CASSVELQGGTDTQYF. Variable domain in full (rest from reference TRBV9 and TRBJ2-3): DSGVTQTPKHLITATGQRVTLRCSPRSGDLSVYWYQQSLDQGLQFLIQYYNGEERAKGNILERFSAQQFPDLHSELNLSSLELGDSALYFCASSVELQGGTDTQYFGPGTRLTVL.

This chain joins TRBV3-1 (or the pseudogene TRBV3-2) and TRBJ2-7; TRBD2 aligns across 9 bases. The CDR3 contains 17 residues. V lost 0 bases to trimming and J lost 5 bases; unmatched junction nucleotides: 11. Germline CDR1 and CDR2: LGHDT and YNNKEL (reference sequence). This chain's CDR3 is CASSQDYFGTSKNEQYF. The CDR3 DNA is TGTGCCAGCAGCCAAGATTATTTTGGGACTAGCAAAAACGAGCAGTACTTC.

The chain has TRBV5-1 and TRBJ1-6; TRBD1 is a possible D gene (5 bases). CDR1 is SGHRS, CDR2 YFSETQ, per germline. CDR3 length: 15 amino acids. V was pared by 4 bases and J by 10 bases, with 18 bases between. The CDR3 DNA is TGCGCCAGCAGCGCCTGGGGGGGTCCGGAGTCACCCCTCCACTTT. It is translated as CASSAWGGPESPLHF.

The chain joins TRBV24-1 to TRBJ2-7; no reliable D call. Germline assignment: CDR1 KGHDR and CDR2 SFDVKD. The CDR3 spans 12 residues. The V end was cut by 2 bases, the J end by 2 bases, with 3 bases between. The CDR3 spells CATSDSAYEQYF. DNA of the CDR3: TGTGCCACCAGTGATTCCGCCTACGAGCAGTACTTC.

The chain has TRBV28 and TRBJ1-6; 8 bases line up with TRBD1. The CDR3 totals 15 residues. After removal of 5 bases from V and 10 bases from J, the junction contained 10 bases not matched to a gene. Germline assignment: CDR1 MDHEN and CDR2 SYDVKM. CDR3 amino acids: CASSGGTGGYSPLHF. For the CDR3, the DNA is TGTGCCAGCAGTGGAGGGACAGGAGGATACTCACCCCTCCACTTT.

The V and J genes are TRBV7-6 and TRBJ1-1; D uncertain. The CDR3 has 15 amino acids. The germline gives CDR1 SGHVS, CDR2 FNYEAQ. V was clipped by 0 bases and J by 0 bases, with 8 bases between them. The CDR3 nucleotides read TGTGCCAGCAGCTTAGCTCCGGGGATGAACACTGAAGCTTTCTTT. Residues: CASSLAPGMNTEAFF.

This rearrangement joins TRBV4-1 to TRBJ2-5; 12 bases are shared with TRBD2. The V and J ends lost 5 bases and 4 bases, in that order; junction bases with no gene match: 5. The CDR3 consists of 15 residues. The germline gives CDR1 MGHRA, CDR2 YSYEKL. DNA for the CDR3: TGCGCCAGCAGCTTACTAGCGGGAGGTCCAGAGACCCAGTACTTC. Translating it yields CASSLLAGGPETQYF.

The V gene is TRBV7-3, the J gene TRBJ1-5, with D possibly matching TRBD1 (5 bases). Germline CDR1 is SGHTA and CDR2 is FQGTGA. Trimming left V 2 bases short and J 4 bases short, with 12 bases between. The CDR3 is made up of 15 amino acids. The CDR3 region is CASSLSGTNNQPQHF. Written as DNA, the CDR3 is TGTGCCAGCAGCTTATCCGGGACTAATAATCAGCCCCAGCATTTT.

This sequence joins TRBV7-6 and TRBJ2-3; D is unclear. Germline V gives CDR1 SGHVS, CDR2 FNYEAQ. The V gene lost 1 base and the J gene lost 1 base, with 3 bases spanning the gap. CDR3 length: 13 residues. The CDR3 spells CASSLGRTDTQYF. CDR3 DNA sequence: TGTGCCAGCAGCTTAGGGCGCACAGATACGCAGTATTTT.

As to this clone: One end of the junction varies from germline; a read error may be responsible. The chain is built from TRBV4-1 and TRBJ2-5; 7 bases agree with TRBD2. CDR3 length equals 16 residues. Germline loops: CDR1 MGHRA, CDR2 YSYEKL. The CDR3: CASSQDLGGGAGFGNF. The CDR3 bases are TGCGCCAGCAGCCAAGATTTGGGGGGAGGGGCCGGGTTCGGGAACTTC.

The chain uses TRBV12-5 and TRBJ2-1; 9 bases map to TRBD2. Germline V gene data show CDR1 as LGHNT and CDR2 as FRNRAP. With V trimmed by 3 bases and J by 5 bases, 8 bases remained unmatched. The CDR3 is 16 amino acids. CDR3 in DNA: TGTGCTAGTGGTTTACAGAAGCGGGAGGTGGACAATGAGCAGTTCTTC. This codes for CASGLQKREVDNEQFF.

This chain uses TRBV28 with TRBJ1-2; 7 positions match TRBD1. Germline CDR1 is MDHEN and CDR2 is SYDVKM. The CDR3 is 15 amino acids. The J segment lost 5 bases and the V segment lost 7 bases, leaving 13 bases of the junction unmatched. The CDR3 is CASTSPGQTLYGYTF. CDR3 DNA: TGTGCCAGCACCAGCCCGGGACAGACCCTTTATGGCTACACCTTC.